This TCR beta chain derives from a study of identical twins. This clonotype was observed a handful of times. TCRdb re-analysed the 5' RACE reads in MiXCR, keeping a single row per CDR3 protein. The sample yields 500,000 to 650,000 distinct CDR3 sequences, under 8.5% seen once. The same data also went into a second study, on yellow fever vaccine responses in identical twins.

The source material was PBMCs. The origin of this receptor is a woman under 30 in good health.

CDR3 DNA: TGTGCCACCAGTGAGAGAGAGACCCAGTACTTC. Its translation: CATSERETQYF. The rearrangement uses TRBV24-1 and TRBJ2-5; D is unresolved. The CDR3 loop spans 11 amino acids. In germline, CDR1 is KGHDR, CDR2 SFDVKD. V was clipped by 4 bases and J by 4 bases, with 3 bases between them.